This TCR beta chain emerged from a study of blood T cell repertoires in COVID-19. Overall study context: COVID-19 samples collected from the United States, Italy and Spain covered acute and convalescent phases. PBMCs, B-cell-depleted T cells, or T cells provided the cDNA or gDNA that made up the material.

Participant-given clinical history determined each cohort assignment. As originally analysed: Estimates of nucleated cell counts were drawn from the amplification of reference gene primers. Libraries were prepared by immunoSEQ multiplex PCR; TCRdb keeps only in-frame clonotypes and omits some of them. Clone size and the V and J calls come from that table; the DNA yielded D and trimming. Of a few hundred thousand clones listed, about nine tenths are singletons. Per germline, CDR1 MNHNS and CDR2 SASEGT. With 0 bases removed from V and 6 bases from J, the gap between germline ends came to 14 bases. The length of the CDR3 is 16 residues.

Material: PBMCs or T cells enriched from blood (not recorded which). This TCR was sampled from a woman in her late teens or twenties who had recovered from COVID-19. The chain links TRBV6-1 to TRBJ2-2; D is perhaps TRBD1 (5 bases). CDR3 in amino acids: CASSEAQGPHAGELFF. The CDR3 DNA reads TGTGCCAGCAGTGAAGCCCAGGGCCCCCACGCCGGGGAGCTGTTTTTT.